This is a list of T cell receptor beta chains from one sample in a study of cytomegalovirus exposure and HLA in healthy donors. Measured with immunoSEQ multiplex PCR; TCRdb has only the in-frame clones, and not every one. The sample lists over 65,000 clones; roughly 78% were seen once. Source material: PBMCs. These receptors originate from a man between 35 and 55 years old in good health and CMV-seronegative. CDR3s include the opening cysteine and the closing phenylalanine or tryptophan. The D gene is left open where the match is weak. Clone sizes are given selectively: once, few, many, or a class where the clone is expanded.

clone size	V gene	D gene	J gene	CDR3 DNA	CDR3 protein
NA	TRBV6-6	NA	TRBJ1-5	TGTGCCAGCAGTAATGGGCAGGCCTATCGGCAGCCCCAGCATTTT	CASSNGQAYRQPQHF
NA	TRBV4-1	NA	TRBJ2-7	TGCGCCAGCAGCCAAAGTCCCGTCCCAGGGAAGGGGGACGAGCAGTACTTC	CASSQSPVPGKGDEQYF
NA	TRBV2	NA	TRBJ2-7	TGTGCCAGCAGTGACTCCTACGAGCAGTACTTC	CASSDSYEQYF
NA	TRBV4-1	TRBD2	TRBJ2-1	TGCGCCAGCAGCCTAGAAGCGGCGGGAGGCCGGGGTGAGCAGTTCTTC	CASSLEAAGGRGEQFF
once	TRBV19	NA	TRBJ2-5	TGTGCCAGTAGGCACAGGGCCAACCAAGAGACCCAGTACTTC	CASRHRANQETQYF
NA	TRBV11-2	TRBD1	TRBJ2-7	TGTGCCAGCAGCTCCGTGACAGGGGGCCTCCACGAGCAGTACTTC	CASSSVTGGLHEQYF
NA	TRBV7-6	NA	TRBJ1-5	TGTGCCAGCAGCTCCTTCGGTGGTCAGCCCCAGCATTTT	CASSSFGGQPQHF
NA	TRBV2	NA	TRBJ2-1	TGTGCCAGCAGTACCCCAGGGGGGCGCGGGTACAATGAGCAGTTCTTC	CASSTPGGRGYNEQFF
NA	TRBV5-1	NA	TRBJ2-7	TGCGCCAGCAGCTTCGGGAGCTACGAGCAGTACTTC	CASSFGSYEQYF
NA	TRBV5-1	NA	TRBJ2-1	TGCGCCAGCAGCTTGGACGGGGAAGTTTCCTACAATGAGCAGTTCTTC	CASSLDGEVSYNEQFF
NA	TRBV5-8	NA	TRBJ2-3	TGTGCCAGCAGCTCGCTAGGGGGAGCCACAGATACGCAGTATTTT	CASSSLGGATDTQYF
NA	TRBV25-1	TRBD1	TRBJ1-5	TGTGCCAGCAGTACGACAGGGATGTATCAGCCCCAGCATTTT	CASSTTGMYQPQHF
NA	TRBV5-6	NA	TRBJ2-2	TGTGCCAGCAGCTTGACAGGGAGGGCGAAAGGCACCGGGGAGCTGTTTTTT	CASSLTGRAKGTGELFF
NA	TRBV19	TRBD2	TRBJ2-7	TGTGCCAGTAGTGTGACTAGCGGGAAGACCTTCGATCAGTACTTC	CASSVTSGKTFDQYF
few	TRBV4-1	NA	TRBJ1-4	TGCGCCAGCAGCCAGGGCGGAGGGGCGGGGGAAAAACTGTTTTTT	CASSQGGGAGEKLFF
NA	TRBV7-9	NA	TRBJ2-5	TGTGCCAGCAGCCCTCGTACAGGGTTGTGGGAGACCCAGTACTTC	CASSPRTGLWETQYF
NA	TRBV2	TRBD1	TRBJ2-5	TGTGCCAGCAGGGGGGACAGGGGAGAGACCCAGTACTTC	CASRGDRGETQYF
NA	TRBV27	TRBD1	TRBJ2-2	TGTGCCAGCAGCCCGGGACAGATCCACACCGGGGAGCTGTTTTTT	CASSPGQIHTGELFF
NA	TRBV18	NA	TRBJ1-2	TGTGCCAGCTCCCAACAGGGCAACTATGGCTACACCTTC	CASSQQGNYGYTF
NA	TRBV5-4	NA	TRBJ2-2	TGTGCCAGCAGCTTGGGCACTACCCGAAACACCGGGGAGCTGTTTTTT	CASSLGTTRNTGELFF
NA	TRBV7-6	NA	TRBJ2-1	TGTGCCAGCACCCCAAAGGGGTGGGGAGGAAAAAACAATGAGCAGTTCTTC	CASTPKGWGGKNNEQFF
NA	TRBV18	NA	TRBJ1-2	TGTGCCAGCTCACCGGAGCAGGGAATCTATGGCTACACCTTC	CASSPEQGIYGYTF
few	TRBV9	TRBD2	TRBJ2-2	TGTGCCAGCAGCGTAGGATTAGGTCGGGTGCGGGGGGCCACCGGGGAGCTGTTTTTT	CASSVGLGRVRGATGELFF
NA	TRBV19	NA	TRBJ1-5	TGTGCCAGTAGTGTTTGGGGGCCGTCGGATCAGCCCCAGCATTTT	CASSVWGPSDQPQHF
few	TRBV2	NA	TRBJ1-4	TGTGCCAGCAGTGAAAATGGTAGAGCCAATGAAAAACTGTTTTTT	CASSENGRANEKLFF
NA	TRBV5-1	NA	TRBJ2-3	TGCGCCAGCAGCTTCTACCGCACAGATACGCAGTATTTT	CASSFYRTDTQYF
NA	TRBV10-2	TRBD1	TRBJ1-6	TGCGCCAGCAGTTTCGACAGGGGGAATTCACCCCTCCACTTT	CASSFDRGNSPLHF
NA	TRBV28	NA	TRBJ2-2	TGTGCCAGCAGTTTGAGACAGAACACCGGGGAGCTGTTTTTT	CASSLRQNTGELFF
NA	TRBV27	NA	TRBJ2-7	TGTGCCAGCACCCCTCTGGGGGCCATCGGCTACGAGCAGTACTTC	CASTPLGAIGYEQYF
NA	TRBV6-6	NA	TRBJ2-2	TGTGCCAGCAGTTACTCTGGGGAGCTGAACACCGGGGAGCTGTTTTTT	CASSYSGELNTGELFF
NA	TRBV2	TRBD2	TRBJ2-7	TGTGCCAGCAGTGAAATTGAGGCTAGCGGGTTCCTTGGCGAGCAGTACTTC	CASSEIEASGFLGEQYF
few	TRBV6-5	NA	TRBJ1-1	TGTGCCAGCAGTTACTCGATACAGAACACTGAAGCTTTCTTT	CASSYSIQNTEAFF
NA	TRBV10-1	NA	TRBJ2-1	TGCGCCAGCAGCCCTCAGGCCTACAATGAGCAGTTCTTC	CASSPQAYNEQFF
many	TRBV6-5	NA	TRBJ2-1	TGTGCCAGCAGTTACCTGGGGGGCAATGAGCAGTTCTTC	CASSYLGGNEQFF
NA	TRBV19	TRBD2	TRBJ2-1	TGTGCCAGTAGTATAGGCGGGAGGGGGTACAATGAGCAGTTCTTC	CASSIGGRGYNEQFF
NA	TRBV9	NA	TRBJ1-2	TGTGCCAGCAGCTCCCGCGTTTATCGGGGTGGCTACACCTTC	CASSSRVYRGGYTF
few	TRBV10-3	TRBD1	TRBJ2-7	TGTGCCATCAGGGCCGACAGGGGGATACACGAGCAGTACTTC	CAIRADRGIHEQYF